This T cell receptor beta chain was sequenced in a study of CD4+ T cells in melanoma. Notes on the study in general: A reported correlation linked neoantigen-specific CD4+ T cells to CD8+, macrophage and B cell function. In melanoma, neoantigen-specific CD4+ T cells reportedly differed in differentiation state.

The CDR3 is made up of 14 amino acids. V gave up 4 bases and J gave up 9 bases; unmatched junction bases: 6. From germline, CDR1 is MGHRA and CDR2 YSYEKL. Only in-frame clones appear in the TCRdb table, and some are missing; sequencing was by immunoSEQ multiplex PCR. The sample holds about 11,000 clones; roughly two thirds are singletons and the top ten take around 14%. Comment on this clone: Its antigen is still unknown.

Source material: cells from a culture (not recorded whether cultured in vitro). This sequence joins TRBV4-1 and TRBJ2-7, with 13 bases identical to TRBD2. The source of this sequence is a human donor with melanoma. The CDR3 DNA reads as TGCGCCAGCAGCCCGGGGACTAGCGGGGCCGGGCAGTACTTC. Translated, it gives CASSPGTSGAGQYF.